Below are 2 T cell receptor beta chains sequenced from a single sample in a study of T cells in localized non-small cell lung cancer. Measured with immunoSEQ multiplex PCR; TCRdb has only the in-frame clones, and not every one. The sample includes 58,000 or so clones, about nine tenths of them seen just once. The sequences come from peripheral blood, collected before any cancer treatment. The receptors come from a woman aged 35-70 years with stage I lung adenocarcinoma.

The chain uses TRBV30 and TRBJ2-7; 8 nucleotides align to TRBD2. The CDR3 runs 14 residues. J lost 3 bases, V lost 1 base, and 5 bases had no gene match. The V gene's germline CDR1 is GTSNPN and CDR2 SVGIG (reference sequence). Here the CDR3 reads CAWSAGTSDYEQYF. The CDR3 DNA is TGTGCCTGGAGTGCCGGGACTAGTGACTACGAGCAGTACTTC.

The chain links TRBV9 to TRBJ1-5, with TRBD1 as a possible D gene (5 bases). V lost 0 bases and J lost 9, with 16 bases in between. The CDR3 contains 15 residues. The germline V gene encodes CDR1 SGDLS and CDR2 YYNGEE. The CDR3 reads CASSVEAGQGGPQHF. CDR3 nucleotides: TGTGCCAGCAGCGTAGAAGCGGGCCAGGGAGGGCCCCAGCATTTT.